The clone carrying this T cell receptor (beta chain) was counted a single time. The target antigen is unknown. The data were taken from a study of cytomegalovirus exposure and HLA in healthy donors. Turning to the study itself: Among roughly 190 million T cells, an earlier analysis found around 100 million unique TCR beta sequences. Whole-study results and caveats: Later, an analysis found that common viral pathogens appeared to be linked with several of the most significant clusters.

PCR involved 60 Vbeta and 13 Jbeta primers. The method was immunoSEQ multiplex PCR; TCRdb's version includes in-frame clones alone and lacks a portion of them. In the table there are 120,000 or so clones, about 90% of which are singletons. This CDR3 region has 13 residues. Germline V CDR1 and CDR2: GTSNPN, SVGIG (reference sequence). With 5 bases removed from V and 0 bases from J, the gap between germline ends came to 10 bases. The rearrangement joins TRBV30 to TRBJ2-5, with a tentative D call TRBD1 (6 bases). The TCR was taken from a man in his forties or fifties in good health and CMV-seronegative. Sequencing was performed on PBMCs. The CDR3 region has the DNA TGTGCCTGGGCCCGGGACAACCAAGAGACCCAGTACTTC. Protein sequence: CAWARDNQETQYF.